A selection of T cell receptor beta chains follows, all from one sample in a study of cytomegalovirus exposure and HLA in healthy donors. Data came from immunoSEQ multiplex PCR; TCRdb stores just in-frame clones and leaves some out. Of 100,000 to 150,000 clones in the sample, 85% to 90% were seen once. Sequencing was done on a sample of PBMCs. The source of these receptors is a woman aged 25 to 45 in good health and CMV-seronegative. The CDR3 runs from the conserved cysteine through the conserved F or W. A D gene is named only where the DNA matches it firmly. Part of the rows lack a size; the others show once, few, many or a class for expanded clones.

D gene	clone size	J gene	V gene	CDR3 DNA	CDR3 protein
TRBD1	NA	TRBJ1-5	TRBV7-8	TGTGCCAGCAGCTTAGCGGGACAGGGGGCTGGTCAGCCCCAGCATTTT	CASSLAGQGAGQPQHF
TRBD2	NA	TRBJ2-5	TRBV6-6	TGTGCCAGCAGTTACGGGGGGGAGGGGCCAGAGACCCAGTACTTC	CASSYGGEGPETQYF
TRBD1	once	TRBJ2-7	TRBV7-2	TGTGCCAGCAGCGCCAGGGGGCGTTGGTACGAGCAGTACTTC	CASSARGRWYEQYF
TRBD2	NA	TRBJ2-5	TRBV28	TGTGCCAGCAGCCTTAGCGGGAGAGGGCAAGAGACCCAGTACTTC	CASSLSGRGQETQYF
NA	NA	TRBJ1-4	TRBV30	TGTGCCTGGAGTCCTTCCCGGGGGGTGGAAAAACTGTTTTTT	CAWSPSRGVEKLFF
TRBD2	few	TRBJ2-5	TRBV2	TGTGCCAGCAGTGGACTAGCGGGCAGGGCTGAGACCCAGTACTTC	CASSGLAGRAETQYF
NA	NA	TRBJ2-7	TRBV2	TGTGCCAGCACCAAGGAGGACGGGAAAACCTACGAGCAGTACTTC	CASTKEDGKTYEQYF
NA	NA	TRBJ1-4	TRBV28	TGTGCCAGCAGTTCCACCGGGACAGAAAAACTGTTTTTT	CASSSTGTEKLFF
NA	NA	TRBJ2-2	TRBV19	TGTGCCAGTACCTCTCCTACCGGGGAGCTGTTTTTT	CASTSPTGELFF
NA	NA	TRBJ1-1	TRBV7-9	TGTGCCAGCACCCGGACATCGGGCACTGAAGCTTTCTTT	CASTRTSGTEAFF
TRBD2	NA	TRBJ2-2	TRBV10-3	TGTGCCATCAGTGAGTCTCGGCGGGGGGCCAGCACCGGGGAGCTGTTTTTT	CAISESRRGASTGELFF
NA	NA	TRBJ1-1	TRBV29-1	TGCAGCGTTGAAAAATTAAGGTTGGACAGCGAAGCTTTCTTT	CSVEKLRLDSEAFF
TRBD2	NA	TRBJ2-2	TRBV4-2	TGTGCCAGCAGCCCTGTCCGAGGTAGCGGGAGGTCCGGGGAGCTGTTTTTT	CASSPVRGSGRSGELFF
TRBD2	once	TRBJ2-5	TRBV7-2	TGTGCCAGCAGCTTGACTAGCGGGGGGGCCATGAGAGAGACCCAGTACTTC	CASSLTSGGAMRETQYF
NA	NA	TRBJ2-1	TRBV4-2	TGTGCCAGCAGCCAAGAGGGCCGGATGTCCTACAATGAGCAGTTCTTC	CASSQEGRMSYNEQFF
NA	once	TRBJ1-5	TRBV20-1	TGCAGTGCAGGGGTCAATCAGCCCCAGCATTTT	CSAGVNQPQHF
NA	NA	TRBJ2-5	TRBV27	TGTGCCAGCAGCCCCACTAGAGGTGGAGAGACCCAGTACTTC	CASSPTRGGETQYF
TRBD1	NA	TRBJ1-6	TRBV4-3	TGCGCCAGCAGCCAAGAAACAGGGGGAGGTTCACCCCTCCACTTT	CASSQETGGGSPLHF
TRBD1	NA	TRBJ1-4	TRBV7-9	TGTGCCAGCAGCCTACCCGTGGGGCAGGGGGCGGTCTCTGAAAAACTGTTTTTT	CASSLPVGQGAVSEKLFF
NA	NA	TRBJ2-1	TRBV5-1	TGCGCCAGCAGCTTGACCACAATCTCCTACAATGAGCAGTTCTTC	CASSLTTISYNEQFF
TRBD1	NA	TRBJ2-6	TRBV19	TGTGCCAGTAGTAGACAGGGGGCGTCTGGGGCCAACGTCCTGACTTTC	CASSRQGASGANVLTF
NA	NA	TRBJ1-6	TRBV6-5	TGTGCCAGCAGTTATAGCGGGGCCTCCTATAATTCACCCCTCCACTTT	CASSYSGASYNSPLHF
NA	NA	TRBJ1-1	TRBV18	TGTGCCAGCTCACCAGTTGTTCAGGGTGGCGGCACTGAAGCTTTCTTT	CASSPVVQGGGTEAFF
TRBD2	NA	TRBJ2-3	TRBV5-8	TGTGCCAGCAGCTTGGAAGGACTAGCGAACACAGATACGCAGTATTTT	CASSLEGLANTDTQYF
TRBD1	NA	TRBJ2-7	TRBV4-1	TGCGCCAGCAGCCGCCGCACCGGGACAGGGGGCACGAACTCCTACGAGCAGTACTTC	CASSRRTGTGGTNSYEQYF
TRBD1	once	TRBJ2-6	TRBV15	TGTGCCACCAGCTCCGGGACAGGGTTAACTGGGGCCAACGTCCTGACTTTC	CATSSGTGLTGANVLTF
NA	few	TRBJ1-5	TRBV5-5	TGTGCCAGCAGTCCTACAGGGTCGAGCAATCAGCCCCAGCATTTT	CASSPTGSSNQPQHF
NA	NA	TRBJ2-5	TRBV27	TGTGCCAGCAGCAAAGGGGGTGGGGAGACCCAGTACTTC	CASSKGGGETQYF
TRBD1	NA	TRBJ2-5	TRBV19	TGTGCCAGTAGTCCGACAGGGGGCGGCGAGACCCAGTACTTC	CASSPTGGGETQYF
TRBD2	NA	TRBJ2-7	TRBV28	TGTGCCAGCAGGAGCGGGGTTCAAGAGCAGTACTTC	CASRSGVQEQYF
TRBD1	once	TRBJ1-1	TRBV19	TGTGCCAGTAGTATTCGACAGGGGGCAGGGACTGAAGCTTTCTTT	CASSIRQGAGTEAFF
NA	few	TRBJ2-1	TRBV7-9	TGTGCCAGCAGCTTAGGGCTCAACCAAGCGAAAGGTGAGCAGTTCTTC	CASSLGLNQAKGEQFF
TRBD2	NA	TRBJ2-1	TRBV4-3	TGCGCCAGCAGCCAAAGACTAGCGGGGCCCCTTGAGCAGTTCTTC	CASSQRLAGPLEQFF
NA	NA	TRBJ2-7	TRBV10-3	TGTGCCATCAGTGACCCCGGGGTGCGGTCGACGACTTACGAGCAGTACTTC	CAISDPGVRSTTYEQYF
TRBD2	NA	TRBJ2-1	TRBV27	TGTGCCAGCAGTTTAGAACCTCCGGGACTAGCTGCCAATGAGCAGTTCTTC	CASSLEPPGLAANEQFF
NA	NA	TRBJ2-3	TRBV15	TGTGCCACCAGCAGGGGTCGCAGGGTCCCAGATACGCAGTATTTT	CATSRGRRVPDTQYF
NA	NA	TRBJ2-1	TRBV19	TGTGCCAGTTGGGGCAGCTACAATGAGCAGTTCTTC	CASWGSYNEQFF
NA	NA	TRBJ2-5	TRBV4-1	TGCGCCAGCAGCCAAGATCGCCTCAGGGGGGCGGAACACCAAGAGACCCAGTACTTC	CASSQDRLRGAEHQETQYF
NA	NA	TRBJ1-1	TRBV5-1	TGCGCCAGCAGCTTGGCCCCAGGGAACACTGAAGCTTTCTTT	CASSLAPGNTEAFF
NA	NA	TRBJ2-7	TRBV7-9	TGTGCCAGCAACGAGTTGTCAGAGCGACGGCAGTACTTC	CASNELSERRQYF
NA	few	TRBJ2-3	TRBV14	TGTGCCAGCAGCCACGCGATAGCTACAGATACGCAGTATTTT	CASSHAIATDTQYF
TRBD2	NA	TRBJ2-7	TRBV5-1	TGCGCCAGCAGCTCACCTCCCGGGACTAGCGGCTACGAGCAGTACTTC	CASSSPPGTSGYEQYF
NA	NA	TRBJ1-2	TRBV15	TGTGCCACCAGCAGAGATCGCCAGGAGGATGGCTACACCTTC	CATSRDRQEDGYTF
NA	NA	TRBJ1-1	TRBV9	TGTGCCAGCAGCGGGGCCCCGAACACTGAAGCTTTCTTT	CASSGAPNTEAFF
TRBD1	NA	TRBJ2-2	TRBV7-8	TGTGCCAGCAGCGCGGCAGGGGGCTATACCGGGGAGCTGTTTTTT	CASSAAGGYTGELFF
NA	NA	TRBJ1-1	TRBV6-6	TGTGCCAGCAGTTACTCATGGGGGGGGGACACTGAAGCTTTCTTT	CASSYSWGGDTEAFF
TRBD2	NA	TRBJ2-1	TRBV10-2	TGCGCCAGCAGGCTAGCGGGAGGTGAGCAGTTCTTC	CASRLAGGEQFF
NA	NA	TRBJ2-7	TRBV6-1	TGTGCCAGCAGCAAGGGGGTGCTCAGCGAGCAGTACTTC	CASSKGVLSEQYF
NA	NA	TRBJ2-5	TRBV18	TGTGCCAGCTCAACGGGAGAGACCCAGTACTTC	CASSTGETQYF
NA	NA	TRBJ2-1	TRBV19	TGTGCCAGTAGTTGGCCCCTTGGTGAGCAGTTCTTC	CASSWPLGEQFF
NA	NA	TRBJ1-2	TRBV29-1	TGCAGCGTTGAAGATCACGGTGTGTCAGGGTTAGGCTACACCTTC	CSVEDHGVSGLGYTF
TRBD1	few	TRBJ2-7	TRBV5-4	TGTGCCAGCAGCACCCGGGACAGACCCTACGAGCAGTACTTC	CASSTRDRPYEQYF
NA	NA	TRBJ2-7	TRBV28	TGTGCCAGCAGTTTATTCCTTACGGGTTTCTACGAGCAGTACTTC	CASSLFLTGFYEQYF
TRBD2	NA	TRBJ2-1	TRBV4-3	TGCGCCAGCAGCCAAGATAGCGGGGGGGGTTATGAGCAGTTCTTC	CASSQDSGGGYEQFF
TRBD1	NA	TRBJ2-7	TRBV29-1	TGCAGCGTGAAGGGGAGACAGGGGAAAAACGAGCAGTACTTC	CSVKGRQGKNEQYF
NA	NA	TRBJ1-1	TRBV23-1	TGCGCCAGGGGGGCACATGACAATATGAACACTGAAGCTTTCTTT	CARGAHDNMNTEAFF